These T cell receptor beta chains were read from a single sample in a study of blood T cells in healthy people across ages. One entry per CDR3 protein, called by TCRdb with MiXCR from the 5' RACE reads. The sample has about 1.4 million distinct CDR3 sequences, 59% seen once. Sequencing used blood. The receptors derive from a man between 18 and 35 years old in good health. CDR3s include the opening cysteine and the closing phenylalanine or tryptophan. D genes are given only for firm matches. Clone size is stated in some rows and not others, as once, few, many or a class when expanded.

CDR3 DNA: TGTGCCAGCAGCTTAGTGGGGGCCCGGTGGGACTACACCTTC; CDR3 protein: CASSLVGARWDYTF; V gene: TRBV7-2; J gene: TRBJ1-2; D gene: .; clone size: few
CDR3 DNA: TGCAGCGTCGTGTGGAACACTGAAGCTTTCTTT; CDR3 protein: CSVVWNTEAFF; V gene: TRBV29-1; J gene: TRBJ1-1; D gene: .; clone size: few
CDR3 DNA: TGTGCCACCAGCAACTCAGTGGGGGACACCGAGCCCCTATCCTACGAGCAGTACTTC; CDR3 protein: CATSNSVGDTEPLSYEQYF; V gene: TRBV15; J gene: TRBJ2-7; D gene: .; clone size: .
CDR3 DNA: TGCAGTGTAAGGAGAGGCCCCTACGAGCAGTATTTC; CDR3 protein: CSVRRGPYEQYF; V gene: TRBV20-1; J gene: TRBJ2-7; D gene: .; clone size: once
CDR3 DNA: TGTGCCAGCGGGAACCCGGGACAGCACGACTATGGCTACACCTTC; CDR3 protein: CASGNPGQHDYGYTF; V gene: TRBV12-3/TRBV12-4; J gene: TRBJ1-2; D gene: TRBD1; clone size: .
CDR3 DNA: TGTGCCAGCAAGGTGGGCACCGGGGAGCTGTTTTTT; CDR3 protein: CASKVGTGELFF; V gene: TRBV6-2/TRBV6-3; J gene: TRBJ2-2; D gene: .; clone size: .
CDR3 DNA: TGTGCCAGCAGGCCCGGGGGACTAGCGGGGGGGAATGAGCAGTTCTTC; CDR3 protein: CASRPGGLAGGNEQFF; V gene: TRBV6-6; J gene: TRBJ2-1; D gene: TRBD2; clone size: .
CDR3 DNA: TGCAGTGCACCCTCGGGCAGTAGCAATCAGCCCCAGCATTTT; CDR3 protein: CSAPSGSSNQPQHF; V gene: TRBV20-1; J gene: TRBJ1-5; D gene: .; clone size: .
CDR3 DNA: TGTGCCAGCAGGGAATTAGGTGCCTACGAGCAGTACTTC; CDR3 protein: CASRELGAYEQYF; V gene: TRBV6-6; J gene: TRBJ2-7; D gene: .; clone size: .
CDR3 DNA: TGTGCCAGCAGTCTACCGACAGGGAACAATTCACCCCTCCACTTT; CDR3 protein: CASSLPTGNNSPLHF; V gene: TRBV6-5; J gene: TRBJ1-6; D gene: TRBD1; clone size: .
CDR3 DNA: TGTGCCAGCAGCCAATACTACAGCGGGTGGGGGAATGAGCAGTTCTTC; CDR3 protein: CASSQYYSGWGNEQFF; V gene: TRBV7-2; J gene: TRBJ2-1; D gene: .; clone size: many
CDR3 DNA: TGCGCCAGCAGCCCGGGCGCTACCACAGATACGCAGTATTTT; CDR3 protein: CASSPGATTDTQYF; V gene: TRBV5-1; J gene: TRBJ2-3; D gene: .; clone size: .